The rows below give T cell receptor beta chains drawn from one sample of a study of blood T cell repertoires in COVID-19. The method was immunoSEQ multiplex PCR; TCRdb's version includes in-frame clones alone and lacks a portion of them. Of hundreds of thousands of clones in the sample, nearly 90% were seen once. The specimen was PBMCs or T cells enriched from blood (not recorded which). These receptors were obtained from a woman between 50 and 59 years old who had been exposed to COVID-19. The CDR3 runs from the conserved cysteine through the conserved F or W. D genes are given only for firm matches. Some rows mark clone size as missing; the rest say once, few, many or name a class of expanded clone.

clone_size: once
d_call: -
v_call: TRBV10-3
j_call: TRBJ1-3
cdr3_aa: CAISGVAESSGNTIYF
cdr3_nt: TGTGCCATCAGTGGTGTGGCGGAGTCCTCTGGAAACACCATATATTTT

clone_size: -
d_call: TRBD1
v_call: TRBV6-5
j_call: TRBJ2-7
cdr3_aa: CASSLPDRNEQYF
cdr3_nt: TGTGCCAGCAGTCTCCCGGACAGGAACGAGCAGTACTTC

clone_size: -
d_call: TRBD1
v_call: TRBV2
j_call: TRBJ1-2
cdr3_aa: CASSDMTGDYGYTF
cdr3_nt: TGTGCCAGCAGTGATATGACAGGGGACTATGGCTACACCTTC

clone_size: -
d_call: TRBD1
v_call: TRBV28
j_call: TRBJ1-1
cdr3_aa: CASSPRDRGNTEAFF
cdr3_nt: TGTGCCAGCAGTCCGAGGGACAGGGGGAACACTGAAGCTTTCTTT

clone_size: -
d_call: TRBD1
v_call: TRBV27
j_call: TRBJ1-5
cdr3_aa: CASRTRGAGGDIQPQHF
cdr3_nt: TGTGCCAGCAGAACCCGGGGCGCAGGGGGAGACATTCAGCCCCAGCATTTT

clone_size: -
d_call: -
v_call: TRBV2
j_call: TRBJ1-4
cdr3_aa: CASSEGGGHLTEKLFF
cdr3_nt: TGTGCCAGCAGTGAAGGGGGGGGCCACCTGACTGAAAAACTGTTTTTT

clone_size: -
d_call: TRBD2
v_call: TRBV5-1
j_call: TRBJ2-7
cdr3_aa: CASSPRGVDEQYF
cdr3_nt: TGCGCCAGTTCCCCACGGGGGGTCGACGAGCAGTACTTC

clone_size: -
d_call: TRBD1
v_call: TRBV19
j_call: TRBJ1-5
cdr3_aa: CASSTSGQGRNQPQHF
cdr3_nt: TGTGCCAGTAGTACCTCGGGACAGGGTAGGAATCAGCCCCAGCATTTT

clone_size: -
d_call: TRBD1
v_call: TRBV18
j_call: TRBJ2-5
cdr3_aa: CASSPPGQGVGETQYF
cdr3_nt: TGTGCCAGCTCACCACCTGGACAGGGGGTTGGGGAGACCCAGTACTTC

clone_size: -
d_call: -
v_call: TRBV21-1
j_call: TRBJ1-3
cdr3_aa: CASIPTGGNTIYF
cdr3_nt: TGTGCCAGCATCCCGACAGGGGGAAACACCATATATTTT

clone_size: -
d_call: TRBD1
v_call: TRBV14
j_call: TRBJ2-7
cdr3_aa: CASNRGPNSYEQYF
cdr3_nt: TGTGCCAGCAACAGGGGGCCTAACTCCTACGAGCAGTACTTC

clone_size: -
d_call: TRBD1
v_call: TRBV29-1
j_call: TRBJ2-7
cdr3_aa: CSVANRQGEQYF
cdr3_nt: TGCAGCGTTGCCAACCGACAGGGCGAGCAGTACTTC

clone_size: -
d_call: -
v_call: TRBV28
j_call: TRBJ1-6
cdr3_aa: CASGSWGVGYNSPLHF
cdr3_nt: TGTGCCAGCGGGTCTTGGGGGGTTGGGTATAATTCACCCCTCCACTTT

clone_size: -
d_call: -
v_call: TRBV15
j_call: TRBJ2-7
cdr3_aa: CATSRDLPYEQYF
cdr3_nt: TGTGCCACCAGCAGAGACCTTCCCTACGAGCAGTACTTC

clone_size: -
d_call: TRBD2
v_call: TRBV5-1
j_call: TRBJ2-3
cdr3_aa: CASSLGSGSTDTQYF
cdr3_nt: TGCGCCAGCAGCTTGGGTAGCGGGAGCACAGATACGCAGTATTTT

clone_size: once
d_call: -
v_call: TRBV25-1
j_call: TRBJ1-5
cdr3_aa: CASRPAGGSSNQPQHF
cdr3_nt: TGTGCCAGCCGCCCGGCGGGGGGCTCTAGCAATCAGCCCCAGCATTTT

clone_size: -
d_call: TRBD1
v_call: TRBV28
j_call: TRBJ2-1
cdr3_aa: CASSSPGQVYEQFF
cdr3_nt: TGTGCCAGCAGTTCGCCCGGACAGGTCTATGAGCAGTTCTTC

clone_size: -
d_call: TRBD2
v_call: TRBV19
j_call: TRBJ2-2
cdr3_aa: CASRRTSGVITGELFF
cdr3_nt: TGTGCCAGTAGGAGAACTAGCGGGGTTATCACCGGGGAGCTGTTTTTT

clone_size: -
d_call: TRBD1
v_call: TRBV5-6
j_call: TRBJ2-5
cdr3_aa: CASSYLDRDDETQYF
cdr3_nt: TGTGCCAGCAGCTATTTGGACAGGGATGACGAGACCCAGTACTTC

clone_size: -
d_call: -
v_call: TRBV2
j_call: TRBJ1-2
cdr3_aa: CASSGQGSGYTF
cdr3_nt: TGTGCCAGCAGTGGGCAGGGGTCTGGCTACACCTTC

clone_size: -
d_call: TRBD1
v_call: TRBV7-6
j_call: TRBJ2-2
cdr3_aa: CASRPGGSYTGELFF
cdr3_nt: TGTGCCAGCAGACCAGGGGGAAGTTACACCGGGGAGCTGTTTTTT

clone_size: -
d_call: -
v_call: TRBV29-1
j_call: TRBJ1-2
cdr3_aa: CSVETDDYGYTF
cdr3_nt: TGCAGCGTTGAGACAGACGACTATGGCTACACCTTC

clone_size: -
d_call: TRBD1
v_call: TRBV7-9
j_call: TRBJ2-1
cdr3_aa: CASGRTGSHNEQFF
cdr3_nt: TGTGCCAGCGGGCGGACAGGGAGTCACAATGAGCAGTTCTTC

clone_size: -
d_call: TRBD1
v_call: TRBV6-1
j_call: TRBJ2-7
cdr3_aa: CASSEANGQGYEQYF
cdr3_nt: TGTGCCAGCAGTGAAGCTAATGGACAGGGCTACGAGCAGTACTTC

clone_size: -
d_call: -
v_call: TRBV19
j_call: TRBJ2-7
cdr3_aa: CASSIAPIGSYEQYF
cdr3_nt: TGTGCCAGTAGTATAGCCCCTATCGGCTCCTACGAGCAGTACTTC

clone_size: -
d_call: -
v_call: TRBV5-1
j_call: TRBJ1-3
cdr3_aa: CASSLGGRTGNTIYF
cdr3_nt: TGCGCCAGCAGCTTGGGAGGTCGAACTGGAAACACCATATATTTT

clone_size: -
d_call: -
v_call: TRBV18
j_call: TRBJ1-1
cdr3_aa: CASSPLSTEAFF
cdr3_nt: TGTGCCAGCTCACCACTTAGCACTGAAGCTTTCTTT

clone_size: -
d_call: -
v_call: TRBV2
j_call: TRBJ1-5
cdr3_aa: CASSEESGPQPQHF
cdr3_nt: TGTGCCAGCAGTGAGGAAAGTGGGCCTCAGCCCCAGCATTTT

clone_size: -
d_call: TRBD1
v_call: TRBV11-1
j_call: TRBJ2-1
cdr3_aa: CASSEDRSSYNEQFF
cdr3_nt: TGTGCCAGCAGCGAGGACAGGAGCTCCTACAATGAGCAGTTCTTC

clone_size: few
d_call: -
v_call: TRBV21-1
j_call: TRBJ1-3
cdr3_aa: CASSRQKGQGSGNTIYF
cdr3_nt: TGTGCCAGCAGCCGCCAAAAGGGACAGGGGTCTGGAAACACCATATATTTT

clone_size: -
d_call: TRBD2
v_call: TRBV10-3
j_call: TRBJ2-5
cdr3_aa: CAIAGEGETQYF
cdr3_nt: TGTGCCATAGCGGGGGAGGGCGAGACCCAGTACTTC

clone_size: -
d_call: TRBD1
v_call: TRBV15
j_call: TRBJ1-4
cdr3_aa: CATSGLTGGLSEKLFF
cdr3_nt: TGTGCCACCAGCGGCCTGACAGGGGGTTTGAGTGAAAAACTGTTTTTT

clone_size: -
d_call: TRBD1
v_call: TRBV5-6
j_call: TRBJ1-2
cdr3_aa: CASSPGQGGGYTF
cdr3_nt: TGTGCCAGCAGCCCGGGACAGGGTGGTGGCTACACCTTC

clone_size: -
d_call: TRBD1
v_call: TRBV7-2
j_call: TRBJ1-5
cdr3_aa: CASSYGQGAQSAQHF
cdr3_nt: TGTGCCAGCAGCTACGGACAGGGGGCCCAATCAGCCCAGCATTTT

clone_size: -
d_call: -
v_call: TRBV30
j_call: TRBJ1-1
cdr3_aa: CAWSRSGKFPEAFF
cdr3_nt: TGTGCCTGGAGTCGTTCAGGAAAGTTCCCTGAAGCTTTCTTT

clone_size: -
d_call: -
v_call: TRBV7-9
j_call: TRBJ2-5
cdr3_aa: CASSLVFSGSRETQYF
cdr3_nt: TGTGCCAGCAGCTTAGTTTTTTCAGGGTCGAGGGAGACCCAGTACTTC

clone_size: -
d_call: -
v_call: TRBV7-9
j_call: TRBJ2-3
cdr3_aa: CASSLTTSTDTQYF
cdr3_nt: TGTGCCAGCAGCTTAACGACTAGCACAGATACGCAGTATTTT

clone_size: -
d_call: -
v_call: TRBV29-1
j_call: TRBJ2-7
cdr3_aa: CSVARNEQYF
cdr3_nt: TGCAGCGTTGCGAGAAACGAGCAGTACTTC

clone_size: -
d_call: -
v_call: TRBV4-2
j_call: TRBJ2-1
cdr3_aa: CASSAIGAEPNNEQFF
cdr3_nt: TGTGCCAGCAGCGCAATAGGGGCCGAACCAAACAATGAGCAGTTCTTC

clone_size: once
d_call: TRBD2
v_call: TRBV2
j_call: TRBJ2-1
cdr3_aa: CASSAAGRGGRQEQFF
cdr3_nt: TGTGCCAGCAGTGCGGCCGGGCGGGGGGGCCGTCAAGAGCAGTTCTTC

clone_size: -
d_call: -
v_call: TRBV2
j_call: TRBJ2-2
cdr3_aa: CASRRSRGVTGELFF
cdr3_nt: TGTGCCAGCAGAAGATCCAGGGGAGTCACCGGGGAGCTGTTTTTT

clone_size: -
d_call: TRBD2
v_call: TRBV7-2
j_call: TRBJ2-2
cdr3_aa: CASSSYPLAGGPIGELFF
cdr3_nt: TGTGCCAGCAGCTCCTACCCCCTAGCGGGGGGGCCGATCGGGGAGCTGTTTTTT

clone_size: -
d_call: TRBD2
v_call: TRBV15
j_call: TRBJ2-1
cdr3_aa: CATRQAGVSSYNEQFF
cdr3_nt: TGTGCCACCAGGCAAGCGGGGGTGAGCTCCTACAATGAGCAGTTCTTC

clone_size: -
d_call: -
v_call: TRBV28
j_call: TRBJ2-3
cdr3_aa: CASSLLEDTQYF
cdr3_nt: TGTGCCAGCAGTCTATTAGAGGATACGCAGTATTTT

clone_size: -
d_call: TRBD1
v_call: TRBV7-9
j_call: TRBJ1-5
cdr3_aa: CASSSGGKGYSNQPQHF
cdr3_nt: TGTGCCAGCAGCTCAGGGGGCAAGGGATATAGCAATCAGCCCCAGCATTTT

clone_size: once
d_call: -
v_call: TRBV28
j_call: TRBJ1-3
cdr3_aa: CASSSNTRTGNTIYF
cdr3_nt: TGTGCCAGCAGTTCCAACACCCGAACTGGAAACACCATATATTTT

clone_size: -
d_call: -
v_call: TRBV6-5
j_call: TRBJ1-3
cdr3_aa: CASRLNSGNTIYF
cdr3_nt: TGTGCCAGCAGGTTAAACTCTGGAAACACCATATATTTT